Here is one T cell receptor (beta chain) with its context. Its antigen is undetermined. This sample's treatment: roughly 18 received Ad26.COV2.S at low or high dose, single or two shots; about five received placebo; per-sample allocation not given. Material that was analyzed had been drawn on day 63 after the first vaccine or placebo injection. The trim removed 0 bases at V and 6 bases at J, leaving 2 bases unmatched. Germline V gives CDR1 SGHAT, CDR2 FQNNGV. This CDR3 has 14 residues. This sample was included in a study of Ad26.COV2.S vaccination and SARS-CoV-2 variants. Points from the study as a whole: Non-spike TCR breadth showed similarity between vaccine and placebo recipients.

Sequencing used immunoSEQ multiplex PCR; TCRdb keeps in-frame clones, though not all of them. The top ten clones hold roughly 2.5% of a sample with around 450,000 clones, roughly 87% of them seen once. V is TRBV11-2 and J is TRBJ1-2; 9 bases line up with TRBD1. The TCR originated in a person between 18 and 59 years old who received the Ad26.COV2.S COVID-19 vaccine or a placebo. Source: peripheral blood, taken in a trial of Ad26.COV2.S vaccine versus placebo. DNA of the CDR3: TGTGCCAGCAGCTTAGACGGGACAGGGAATGGCTACACCTTC. Protein product: CASSLDGTGNGYTF.